The 9 T cell receptor beta chains listed next were all sequenced from one sample in a study of T cells after yellow fever vaccination. One entry per CDR3 protein, called by TCRdb with MiXCR from the 5' RACE reads. Seen here are over 100,000 distinct CDR3 sequences, around 8.6% observed once, and the top ten hold 25%. The source material was CD8+ T cells sorted from PBMCs, sampled 45 days after the yellow fever booster vaccination. These receptors were taken from a man younger than 45 who received the YFV17D yellow fever vaccine.

This clonotype was seen many times. The V gene is TRBV6-5, the J gene TRBJ2-3; D is possibly TRBD1 (5 bases). Trimming stripped 6 bases from V and 4 bases from J, with 11 bases between. The CDR3 runs to 13 residues. Per the germline V gene, CDR1 is MNHEY and CDR2 is SVGAGI. This CDR3 reads CASSWTPSDTQYF. As DNA, the CDR3 is TGTGCCAGCAGCTGGACACCGTCAGATACGCAGTATTTT.

The sample holds a few counts of this clonotype. The chain joins TRBV30 to TRBJ2-1; the D is unclear. The CDR3 covers 12 residues. Germline V gene sequence: CDR1 GTSNPN, CDR2 SVGIG (reference sequence). With 5 bases removed from V and 7 bases from J, the gap between germline ends came to 12 bases. CDR3 nucleotide sequence: TGTGCCTGGTTGGAACTGGGGAATGAGCAGTTCTTC. It encodes CAWLELGNEQFF.

This clonotype came up many times. The chain has TRBV6-5 and TRBJ2-3; 8 positions match TRBD2. The V gene's germline CDR1 is MNHEY and CDR2 SVGAGI. Trimming removed 4 bases from V and 3 bases from J; junction bases left unmatched: 6. The CDR3 sequence is 15 residues long. The CDR3 sequence: CASSSLAEATDTQYF. The CDR3 region has the DNA TGTGCCAGCAGTTCACTAGCGGAGGCGACAGATACGCAGTATTTT.

This clonotype was observed many times. The J gene is TRBJ1-3, the V gene TRBV10-3; D is uncertain. CDR1 is ENHRY, CDR2 SYGVKD, per germline. The CDR3 has 15 amino acids. Trimming removed 4 bases from V and 0 bases from J, with 10 bases in between. CDR3 bases: TGTGCCATCAGTGCCGACACCTACTCTGGAAACACCATATATTTT. Its translation: CAISADTYSGNTIYF.

In this sample, this clonotype turned up many times. This chain connects TRBV24-1 to TRBJ2-3, with 12 bases fitting TRBD2. Trimming removed 7 bases from V and 4 bases from J; junction bases left unmatched: 5. The CDR3 runs 15 residues. The germline CDR1 and CDR2 sequences are KGHDR and SFDVKD. For the CDR3, the DNA is TGTGCCACCAGCCGACTAGCGGGAGACGCAGATACGCAGTATTTT. Translating it yields CATSRLAGDADTQYF.

Turning to this clonotype: A much larger clone lies one base from this, so it may be a read error. This chain joins TRBV18 and TRBJ2-1; maybe TRBD1 (6 bases). In germline, CDR1 is KGHSH, CDR2 LQKENI. Trimming removed 0 bases at V and 5 bases at J, with 14 bases between. CDR3 length equals 16 residues. The CDR3 is CASSPPAQGFHNEQFF. In nucleotides, the CDR3 is TGTGCCAGCTCACCACCCGCACAGGGATTCCACAATGAGCAGTTCTTC.

A word on this clonotype: One junction end disagrees with the germline gene, perhaps due to a read error. This chain joins TRBV12-3 or TRBV12-4 and TRBJ2-3; 9 bases agree with TRBD2. The CDR3 length is 18 residues. The CDR3 region is CAISSVSLAGVVADTQYF. DNA for the CDR3: TGTGCCATCAGTTCAGTGAGTTTAGCGGGAGTGGTCGCAGATACGCAGTATTTT.

This clonotype was found many times. The rearrangement links TRBV7-9 to TRBJ2-1; the D gene could be TRBD1 or TRBD2 (5 bases each). In germline, CDR1 is SEHNR, CDR2 FQNEAQ (reference sequence). The length of the CDR3 is 16 residues. Trimming removed 4 bases at V and 0 bases at J, with 13 bases between. The CDR3 here is CASSSSGTPSYNEQFF. In DNA form, the CDR3 reads TGTGCCAGCAGCTCCTCCGGGACCCCCTCCTACAATGAGCAGTTCTTC. Variable domain in full (rest from reference TRBV7-9 and TRBJ2-1): DTGVSQNPRHKITKRGQNVTFRCDPISEHNRLYWYRQTLGQGPEFLTYFQNEAQLEKSRLLSDRFSAERPKGSFSTLEIQRTEQGDSAMYLCASSSSGTPSYNEQFFGPGTRLTVL.

As for this clonotype: Possible read error: a much larger clone is one base away. The chain uses TRBV9 and TRBJ2-1, with 8 positions matching TRBD2. The J segment lost 6 bases and the V segment lost 7 bases, leaving 9 bases of the junction unmatched. The CDR3 spans 14 residues. Germline V CDR1 and CDR2: SGDLS, YYNGEE. Here the CDR3 reads CASGGAGDFNEQFF. CDR3 DNA sequence: TGTGCCAGCGGTGGAGCGGGAGACTTCAATGAGCAGTTCTTC.